Listed below are T cell receptor beta chains from one sample, sequenced in a study of CXCR3-negative and CXCR3-positive naive CD8 T cells. No DNA is given; TCRdb re-called the 5' RACE reads and lists each CDR3 protein once. The sample table includes 85,000 to 90,000 distinct CDR3 sequences. Sequenced: naive CXCR3+ CD8+ T cells from blood. Every receptor here comes from a human donor in good health. Some clones in this sample may be carry-over from other donors' samples. Both conserved end residues are part of each CDR3.

V	length	J	CDR3
TRBV27	15	TRBJ2-7	CASTGGTSSSYEQYF
TRBV9	14	TRBJ1-6	CASSVERYNSPLHF
TRBV29-1	12	TRBJ1-1	CSVEQENTEAFF
TRBV7-9	14	TRBJ1-4	CASSSSGIREKLFF
TRBV24-1	16	TRBJ2-1	CATSDFGQYSYNEQFF
TRBV20-1	14	TRBJ1-5	CSAKGAGVEQPQHF
TRBV7-8	16	TRBJ2-1	CASSRSQGLSYNEQFF
TRBV5-1	14	TRBJ2-2	CASSFDRNTGELFF
TRBV7-9	12	TRBJ2-3	CASSLTEDTQYF
TRBV18	13	TRBJ2-7	CASSPPDSYEQYF
TRBV29-1	12	TRBJ2-3	CSVDVDSDTQYF
TRBV7-8	13	TRBJ2-5	CASIIAGAETQYF
TRBV19	15	TRBJ2-7	CASSIAGQGPYEQYF
TRBV4-1	13	TRBJ2-1	CASSPVGRAEQFF
TRBV28	15	TRBJ2-1	CASSFGLAGRNEQFF
TRBV30	15	TRBJ2-5	CAWSQTEGDQETQYF
TRBV18	12	TRBJ1-1	CASRLGNTEAFF
TRBV12-3/TRBV12-4	17	TRBJ2-1	CASRLARYPSSYNEQFF
TRBV14	15	TRBJ1-2	CASSQDRGGADGYTF
TRBV12-3/TRBV12-4	15	TRBJ2-1	CASSLSGKDYNEQFF
TRBV5-1	14	TRBJ2-1	CASSLAGGVNEQFF
TRBV12-3/TRBV12-4	15	TRBJ2-1	CASSFGLAGNNEQFF
TRBV7-6	14	TRBJ2-7	CASSLAVQGYEQYF
TRBV20-1	14	TRBJ2-2	CSAKGQPDTGELFF
TRBV7-8	14	TRBJ2-5	CASSLQGQGGTQYF
TRBV9	14	TRBJ2-7	CASSATARSYEQYF
TRBV7-9	17	TRBJ2-1	CASSSGVWREGGNEQFF